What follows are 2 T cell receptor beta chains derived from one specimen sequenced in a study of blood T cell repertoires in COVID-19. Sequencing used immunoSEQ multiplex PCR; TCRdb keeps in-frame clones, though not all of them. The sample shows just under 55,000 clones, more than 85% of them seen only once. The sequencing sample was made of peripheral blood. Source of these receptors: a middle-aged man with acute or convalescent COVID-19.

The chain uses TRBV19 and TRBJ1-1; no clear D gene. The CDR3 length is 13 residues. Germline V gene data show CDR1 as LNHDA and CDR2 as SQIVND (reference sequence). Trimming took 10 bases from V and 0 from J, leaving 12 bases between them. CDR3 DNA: TGTGCCACAAAGTACGGAGTGAACACTGAAGCTTTCTTT. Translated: CATKYGVNTEAFF.

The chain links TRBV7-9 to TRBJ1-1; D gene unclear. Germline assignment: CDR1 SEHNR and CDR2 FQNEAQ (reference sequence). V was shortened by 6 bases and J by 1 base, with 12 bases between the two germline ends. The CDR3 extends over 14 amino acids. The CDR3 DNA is TGTGCCAGCAGTCCTAGCGTGGGGAACACTGAAGCTTTCTTT. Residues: CASSPSVGNTEAFF.